This TCR beta chain was sequenced in a study of T-cell memory formation after mild COVID-19. TCRdb processed the 5' RACE reads anew with MiXCR; each CDR3 protein has one entry. The sample shows about 540,000 distinct CDR3 sequences, about 20% of them seen only once. This clonotype has just a few counts. The target antigen is unknown. This CDR3 has 15 residues. V was clipped by 1 base and J by 5 bases, with 12 bases between them. Germline V gene lookup returns CDR1 SGHTA and CDR2 FQGNSA. Overall study findings and caveats: Cross-reactive memory apparently joined, as some responding clones appeared in pre-infection memory.

The origin of this receptor is an adult woman who had mild COVID-19 (a few samples of this study predate the infection). Cell type and time point are not known. Sample: PBMCs or a T cell subset sorted from them (not recorded which). The chain has TRBV7-2 and TRBJ2-4, with no clear D. The CDR3 region is CASSLVGNLENIQYF. The CDR3 nucleotides are TGTGCCAGCAGCTTAGTGGGGAATTTGGAAAACATTCAGTACTTC.